Shown below are 28 T cell receptor beta chains from a single sample sequenced in a study of CD4+ T cells in melanoma. TCRdb's table, derived via immunoSEQ multiplex PCR, lists solely in-frame clones and lacks some. This table holds about 140,000 clones, around 90% found once. The receptors shown here come from a human donor with melanoma.

Written as DNA, the CDR3 is TGCGCCAGCAGCCAAGGTCACACAGGGGGCAATCAGCCCCAGCATTTT. Translated: CASSQGHTGGNQPQHF. V gene TRBV4-1 combines with J gene TRBJ1-5, with 7 nucleotides matching TRBD1. V lost 1 base to trimming and J lost 2 bases; unmatched junction nucleotides: 5. CDR1 and CDR2 (germline): MGHRA, YSYEKL. The length of the CDR3 is 16 residues.

The gene calls are TRBV4-2 and TRBJ2-7; 7 nucleotides match TRBD2. This CDR3 has 16 amino acids. V trimming: 1 base; J trimming: 3 bases; junction bases outside the gene matches: 9. Looked up from germline, CDR1 is LGHNA and CDR2 is YNFKEQ. CDR3 region: CASSQVGGIEGYEQYF. The CDR3 bases are TGTGCCAGCAGCCAAGTCGGGGGGATCGAGGGCTACGAGCAGTACTTC.

This clone was counted a few times. The CDR3 here is CSGILAGSSYEQYF. The CDR3, as DNA: TGCAGCGGGATACTAGCGGGCAGCTCCTACGAGCAGTACTTC. The chain is built from TRBV29-1 and TRBJ2-7; 9 positions match TRBD2. CDR1 and CDR2 from the germline V gene are SQVTM and ANQGSEA. V lost 7 bases, J lost 0 bases, and 7 bases stayed unmatched. The CDR3 spans 14 residues.

The CDR3 is CAWSVSYSNQPQHF. CDR3 DNA: TGTGCCTGGAGTGTATCCTATAGCAATCAGCCCCAGCATTTT. This chain uses TRBV30 with TRBJ1-5; D unclear. V lost 0 bases and J 0 bases, leaving 6 bases between the germline ends. CDR1 GTSNPN and CDR2 SVGIG come from the germline V gene (reference sequence). The CDR3 has 14 amino acids.

This chain links TRBV10-1 with TRBJ2-3; D might be TRBD1 (5 bases). The CDR3 is made up of 14 amino acids. V lost 0 bases and J 6 bases, leaving 10 bases between the germline ends. CDR1 is WNHNN and CDR2 is SYGVQD in the germline V gene (reference sequence). DNA of the CDR3: TGCGCCAGCAGTGAGTCAAGCAGGGTTGATACGCAGTATTTT. It yields the protein CASSESSRVDTQYF.

The rearrangement links TRBV9 to TRBJ2-3; D uncertain. Trimming cost V 0 bases and J 4 bases, with 3 bases left between them. CDR3 length equals 12 residues. Germline values: CDR1 SGDLS, CDR2 YYNGEE. The CDR3 protein is CASSVGADTQYF. As DNA, the CDR3 is TGTGCCAGCAGCGTAGGAGCAGATACGCAGTATTTT.

The genes are TRBV2 and TRBJ1-1, with D perhaps matching TRBD1 (5 bases). Germline loops: CDR1 SNHLY, CDR2 FYNNEI. The CDR3 runs 13 residues. V gave up 6 bases and J gave up 9 bases, with 17 bases separating them. The CDR3 coding sequence is TGTGCCAGCAGACCAGACCGGGACGCCAAAGCTTTCTTT. Its translation is CASRPDRDAKAFF.

V is TRBV6-1 and J is TRBJ1-4; no clear D gene. V was trimmed by 6 bases and J by 11 bases, leaving 19 bases between them. Germline V CDR1 and CDR2: MNHNS, SASEGT. CDR3 length: 14 amino acids. The CDR3 nucleotides read TGTGCCAGCAGCGCCTCAATACCCACCGGGAAACTGTTTTTT. Translation: CASSASIPTGKLFF.

The genes are TRBV10-2 and TRBJ1-1; D unresolved. This CDR3 spans 14 amino acids. Germline V gene sequence: CDR1 WSHSY, CDR2 SAAADI. The ends were cut back, 3 bases at V and 1 base at J, with 9 bases in the middle. The CDR3 is CASSEVRKNTEAFF. CDR3 sequence (DNA): TGCGCCAGCAGTGAAGTCAGGAAGAACACTGAAGCTTTCTTT.

The chain joins TRBV7-3 to TRBJ1-1; D gene ambiguous. Germline lookup yields CDR1 SGHTA and CDR2 FQGTGA. V was pared by 6 bases and J by 8 bases, with 10 bases between. This CDR3 spans 11 amino acids. CDR3 loop: CASSSGREAFF. Written as DNA, the CDR3 is TGTGCCAGCAGTTCCGGACGAGAAGCTTTCTTT.

This chain joins TRBV30 and TRBJ2-1; D is possibly TRBD1 or TRBD2 (5 bases each). Germline values: CDR1 GTSNPN, CDR2 SVGIG (reference sequence). V was cut by 3 bases and J by 2 bases, with 17 bases left in between. The CDR3 sequence is 16 residues long. For the CDR3, the DNA is TGTGCCTGGAGCGTCTTCGGGGCGGGTACCTACAATGAGCAGTTCTTC. It specifies CAWSVFGAGTYNEQFF.

J is TRBJ1-2 and V is TRBV15; 8 bases are shared with TRBD1. Unmatched junction bases numbered 11, after V lost 0 bases and J lost 8 bases. Germline V gives CDR1 LNHNV, CDR2 YYDKDF (reference sequence). The length of the CDR3 is 16 residues. The CDR3 sequence: CATSRELGGQGGGYTF. In DNA, the CDR3 is TGTGCCACCAGCAGAGAGCTGGGCGGACAGGGTGGAGGCTACACCTTC.

The chain uses TRBV28 and TRBJ2-2; D perhaps matches TRBD2 (7 bases). Germline-derived CDR1 and CDR2 are MDHEN and SYDVKM. The CDR3 has 16 residues. V gave up 6 bases and J gave up 1 base, with 15 bases separating them. DNA for the CDR3: TGTGCCAGCAGCCGGTGGGGGGGCCTGAACACCGGGGAGCTGTTTTTT. This codes for CASSRWGGLNTGELFF. The full variable domain, its missing parts supplied by reference TRBV28 and TRBJ2-2, is DVKVTQSSRYLVKRTGEKVFLECVQDMDHENMFWYRQDPGLGLRLIYFSYDVKMKEKGDIPEGYSVSREKKERFSLILESASTNQTSMYLCASSRWGGLNTGELFFGEGSRLTVL.

Regarding this clone: At the DNA level, this CDR3 is encoded by other sequences in the same sample as well. The chain is built from TRBV18 and TRBJ1-4; 9 bases fit TRBD1. The junction had 2 bases not matched to a gene; V was cut back by 3 bases and J by 0 bases. Germline loops: CDR1 KGHSH, CDR2 LQKENI. This CDR3 spans 16 amino acids. The CDR3 reads CASSPGQGATNEKLFF. The CDR3 coding sequence is TGTGCCAGCTCACCGGGACAGGGCGCAACTAATGAAAAACTGTTTTTT.

V is TRBV7-6 and J is TRBJ2-7; no clear D gene. V lost 5 bases to trimming and J lost 6 bases, with 14 bases between them. CDR3 length: 13 residues. The germline CDR1 and CDR2 sequences are SGHVS and FNYEAQ. The CDR3 nucleotides are TGTGCCAGCAGCCCCGAGGCTTCGGGCGAGCAGTACTTC. Its translation is CASSPEASGEQYF.

The rearrangement joins TRBV5-1 to TRBJ1-2; D might be TRBD1 (5 bases). V was clipped by 1 base and J by 3 bases, with 13 bases between them. CDR3 length: 15 residues. Germline V CDR1 and CDR2: SGHRS, YFSETQ. As DNA, the CDR3 is TGCGCCAGCAGCTTGTCCGGGACGGAGGACTATGGCTACACCTTC. Protein: CASSLSGTEDYGYTF.

Here the CDR3 reads CASSLDATGGTDTQYF. DNA for the CDR3: TGCGCCAGCAGCTTGGACGCGACAGGGGGCACAGATACGCAGTATTTT. The chain has TRBV5-1 and TRBJ2-3, with 8 bases lining up with TRBD1. V was clipped by 0 bases and J by 1 base; unmatched bases: 4. Germline lookup yields CDR1 SGHRS and CDR2 YFSETQ. The CDR3 consists of 16 residues.

This chain uses TRBV6-5 with TRBJ1-2; D remains unclear. V shed 5 bases and J shed 0 bases, with 10 bases lying between them. Germline values: CDR1 MNHEY, CDR2 SVGAGI. The CDR3 extends over 14 amino acids. CDR3 DNA: TGTGCCAGCAGTCCCCTTTGGACTAACTATGGCTACACCTTC. Protein sequence: CASSPLWTNYGYTF.

This chain connects TRBV7-9 to TRBJ2-7; 13 bases match TRBD2. The CDR3 length is 16 residues. Trimming cost V 3 bases and J 5 bases; bases outside gene matches: 7. Germline V gives CDR1 SEHNR, CDR2 FQNEAQ (reference sequence). The CDR3 is CASSFQTSGGFDEQYF. In DNA, the CDR3 is TGTGCCAGCAGCTTCCAGACTAGCGGGGGGTTCGACGAGCAGTACTTC.

This clone was counted a single time. The chain uses TRBV5-1 and TRBJ2-5, with 8 bases matching TRBD2. The J segment lost 7 bases and the V segment lost 2 bases, leaving 7 bases of the junction unmatched. The germline CDR1 and CDR2 sequences are SGHRS and YFSETQ. This CDR3 is built from 14 residues. Here the CDR3 reads CASSFGLAGGTQYF. The CDR3 DNA reads TGCGCCAGCAGCTTCGGACTAGCAGGTGGGACCCAGTACTTC.

The rearrangement links TRBV11-2 to TRBJ1-5; D is ambiguous. The CDR3 contains 14 residues. Germline V gene data show CDR1 as SGHAT and CDR2 as FQNNGV. With 1 base removed from V and 3 bases from J, the gap between germline ends came to 7 bases. This CDR3 is CASSLGGANQPQHF. CDR3 DNA sequence: TGTGCCAGCAGCTTAGGAGGCGCCAATCAGCCCCAGCATTTT.

The V call is TRBV20-1, the J call TRBJ1-1, with D unresolved. The CDR3 has 11 amino acids. In germline, CDR1 is DFQATT, CDR2 SNEGSKA (reference sequence). Trimming removed 6 bases from V and 3 bases from J, with 8 bases in between. The CDR3 region has the DNA TGCAGTGCCCCGCTCCACACTGAAGCTTTCTTT. Translation gives CSAPLHTEAFF.

The V and J genes are TRBV9 and TRBJ2-3; 15 bases agree with TRBD2. CDR1 SGDLS and CDR2 YYNGEE come from the germline V gene. The CDR3 runs to 18 residues. Trimming took 4 bases from V and 1 from J; bases not matched to a gene: 7. The CDR3 sequence is CASSSPGLAGGGTDTQYF. The CDR3 DNA is TGTGCCAGCAGCTCGCCGGGACTAGCGGGGGGCGGCACAGATACGCAGTATTTT.

The J gene is TRBJ2-2, the V gene TRBV2; no clear D gene. This CDR3 spans 12 amino acids. The V gene lost 6 bases and the J gene lost 6 bases, with 8 bases spanning the gap. CDR1 is SNHLY, CDR2 FYNNEI, per germline. CDR3 residues: CASSTTSGELFF. In DNA form, the CDR3 reads TGTGCCAGCAGCACGACGTCCGGGGAGCTGTTTTTT.

The gene calls are TRBV10-2 and TRBJ1-6, with 7 bases matching TRBD1. The germline gives CDR1 WSHSY, CDR2 SAAADI. The CDR3 extends over 13 amino acids. The V and J ends lost 11 bases and 1 base, in that order; junction bases with no gene match: 2. Here the CDR3 reads CAVTGSYNSPLHF. CDR3 sequence (DNA): TGCGCCGTGACAGGGTCCTATAATTCACCCCTCCACTTT.

V is TRBV18 and J is TRBJ2-5, with a tentative D call TRBD1 (5 bases). The CDR3 loop spans 12 amino acids. CDR1 and CDR2 from the germline V gene are KGHSH and LQKENI. Trimming shortened V by 5 bases and J by 3 bases, and 7 bases separated the two germline ends. The CDR3: CASSTREETQYF. Written as DNA, the CDR3 is TGTGCCAGCTCAACCAGGGAAGAGACCCAGTACTTC.

In regard to this clone: The sample contains more than one DNA sequence encoding this CDR3. The rearrangement joins TRBV5-1 to TRBJ1-4; D is undetermined. Trimming left V 4 bases short and J 3 bases short, with 10 bases between. The CDR3 is 14 residues long. Germline loops: CDR1 SGHRS, CDR2 YFSETQ. The CDR3 sequence: CASSPSGSNEKLFF. The CDR3 nucleotides are TGCGCCAGCAGCCCTTCGGGTTCTAATGAAAAACTGTTTTTT.

This chain links TRBV6-6 with TRBJ1-1; D ambiguous. The CDR3 sequence is 14 residues long. Trimming pared 1 base from V and 6 bases from J, leaving 12 bases between. From germline, CDR1 is MNHNY and CDR2 SVGAGI (reference sequence). The CDR3 protein is CASSYFEVSPEAFF. CDR3 DNA sequence: TGTGCCAGCAGTTACTTTGAAGTCTCCCCTGAAGCTTTCTTT.